The clone carrying this TCR beta chain was detected only once. For recovered donors of Cohort 3, there were two negative PCRs, clearance, or symptom resolution. These data are taken from a study of blood T cell repertoires in COVID-19. Whole-study context: PBMCs, B-cell-depleted T cells, or T cells were the source of the cDNA or gDNA that made up the material.

V was pared by 0 bases and J by 2 bases, with 10 bases between. Per the germline V gene, CDR1 is MGHRA and CDR2 is YSYEKL. The CDR3 runs to 15 residues. The protocol was immunoSEQ multiplex PCR, while the TCRdb copy is restricted to in-frame clones and leaves out a portion. The repertoire includes roughly 250,000 clones, 75% to 95% of them detected once, and under 2.5% sits in the top ten. The genes are TRBV4-1 and TRBJ1-2, with D unclear. Sequencing was performed on PBMCs or T cells enriched from blood (not recorded which). The sequence was collected from a woman aged 18 to 35 who had recovered from COVID-19. CDR3 in DNA: TGCGCCAGCAGCCAAGAGCCCACCGGGAACTATGGCTACACCTTC. This translates into CASSQEPTGNYGYTF.